Following are 20 T cell receptor beta chains from one sample sequenced in a study of cytomegalovirus exposure and HLA in healthy donors. The study ran its PCR with 60 Vbeta and 13 Jbeta primers. Produced via immunoSEQ multiplex PCR; TCRdb's table is partial and in-frame only. The repertoire holds fewer than 250,000 clones, with 65% to 90% as singletons. The sequenced material came from PBMCs. These receptors originate from a girl under 18 in good health and CMV-seronegative.

This chain connects TRBV28 to TRBJ2-1, with a tentative D call TRBD2 (6 bases). This CDR3 region has 13 residues. Trimming left V 6 bases short and J 10 bases short, with 16 bases between. Germline V CDR1 and CDR2: MDHEN, SYDVKM. This CDR3 is CASRQSGAGEQFF. The CDR3 DNA sequence: TGTGCCAGCAGACAGTCGGGAGCTGGGGAGCAGTTCTTC.

This chain connects TRBV5-4 to TRBJ1-4; a possible D gene is TRBD1 (6 bases). The CDR3 runs to 17 residues. The V gene lost 4 bases and the J gene lost 2 bases, with 18 bases spanning the gap. The germline CDR1 and CDR2 sequences are SGHNT and YYREEE (reference sequence). The CDR3 here is CASSQGGGSATNEKLFF. In DNA form, the CDR3 reads TGTGCCAGCAGCCAAGGGGGGGGATCGGCGACTAATGAAAAACTGTTTTTT.

The V call is TRBV6-5, the J call TRBJ2-4; D is ambiguous. Trimming took off 6 bases at V and 0 bases at J, with 12 bases between the two ends. Germline V CDR1 and CDR2: MNHEY, SVGAGI. This CDR3 comprises 15 residues. DNA of the CDR3: TGTGCCAGCAGCCACGGCCGAGGAGCCAAAAACATTCAGTACTTC. Translated: CASSHGRGAKNIQYF.

The chain joins TRBV5-1 to TRBJ2-7; weak D call: TRBD1 (6 bases). From germline, CDR1 is SGHRS and CDR2 YFSETQ. This CDR3 comprises 13 residues. Trimming shortened V by 3 bases and J by 2 bases, and 9 bases separated the two germline ends. The CDR3 bases are TGCGCCAGCAGCTCACAGGGAACCTACGAGCAGTACTTC. Its protein product is CASSSQGTYEQYF.

Only one count was recorded for this clone. CDR3 nucleotide sequence: TGCGCCAGCAGCCAAGACCTTAACTACGAGCAGTACTTC. It encodes CASSQDLNYEQYF. The chain uses TRBV4-1 and TRBJ2-7; D gene uncertain. CDR1 and CDR2 (germline): MGHRA, YSYEKL. The CDR3 runs 13 residues. V lost 0 bases, J lost 3 bases, and 6 bases lay in between.

This chain links TRBV9 with TRBJ1-3; D is ambiguous. Germline lookup yields CDR1 SGDLS and CDR2 YYNGEE. CDR3 length equals 12 residues. Trimming removed 4 bases at V and 3 bases at J, with 5 bases between. CDR3 DNA: TGTGCCAGCAGCACCGGTGGAAACACCATATATTTT. It encodes CASSTGGNTIYF.

This clone was observed a handful of times. The J gene is TRBJ1-2, the V gene TRBV28; D gene unclear. CDR3 length equals 14 residues. V dropped 6 bases and J dropped 0 bases, with 11 bases sitting between them. In germline, CDR1 is MDHEN, CDR2 SYDVKM. The CDR3 protein is CASRVLNSNYGYTF. The DNA of the CDR3 is TGTGCCAGCAGAGTACTAAATTCTAACTATGGCTACACCTTC.

The rearrangement joins TRBV4-3 to TRBJ2-1, with 8 nucleotides matching TRBD2. In germline, CDR1 is LGHNA, CDR2 YSLEER. The CDR3 runs 18 residues. V shed 1 base, J shed 9 bases, and the junction held 17 bases outside the gene matches. CDR3 DNA sequence: TGCGCCAGCAGCCAAGTAAGGATAACTAGCGGTTCTTCGGGTGAGCAGTTCTTC. The encoded protein is CASSQVRITSGSSGEQFF.

The gene calls are TRBV6-1 and TRBJ2-4; D is perhaps TRBD1 (5 bases). The CDR3 covers 15 residues. Trimming removed 7 bases at V and 5 bases at J, with 18 bases between. Per the germline V gene, CDR1 is MNHNS and CDR2 is SASEGT. The CDR3 DNA reads TGTGCCAGCATCCCGTCGACAGTCCGACAAAACATTCAGTACTTC. Protein: CASIPSTVRQNIQYF.

The chain has TRBV6-6 and TRBJ1-1; TRBD1 matches 7 bases. The CDR3 runs to 14 residues. CDR1 is MNHNY, CDR2 SVGAGI, per germline (reference sequence). Trimming took 5 bases from V and 0 from J; bases not matched to a gene: 3. The CDR3 bases are TGTGCCAGCAGTAGAGGGACAGTGAACACTGAAGCTTTCTTT. Translation gives CASSRGTVNTEAFF.

J is TRBJ2-1 and V is TRBV2, with TRBD2 matching over 10 bases. The germline V gene encodes CDR1 SNHLY and CDR2 FYNNEI. The CDR3 runs to 16 residues. Germline trimming cut 11 bases from V and 5 bases from J; bases unmatched to any gene: 15. The CDR3 DNA sequence: TGTGCCGTCAAGACGAATAGCGGGGGGCTGGACAATGAGCAGTTCTTC. This translates into CAVKTNSGGLDNEQFF.

The V and J genes are TRBV28 and TRBJ1-3; D perhaps matches TRBD1 (6 bases). The germline V gene encodes CDR1 MDHEN and CDR2 SYDVKM. V was shortened by 10 bases and J by 1 base, with 14 bases between the two germline ends. There are 14 residues in the CDR3. CDR3 sequence (DNA): TGTGCCACCTCGGTGGGGACATCTGGAAACACCATATATTTT. Translated, it gives CATSVGTSGNTIYF.

The CDR3 nucleotides read TGTGCAAGTCGCTTAGGTACAGGAGGGTTCTACGAGCAGTACTTC. This sequence encodes CASRLGTGGFYEQYF. The V gene is TRBV12-2, the J gene TRBJ2-7; no check of the table's D call, TRBD2, against the DNA was made. TRBV12-2 is noted as a pseudogene. The CDR3 spans 15 residues.

The J gene is TRBJ2-1, the V gene TRBV4-3, with 11 bases matching TRBD2. This CDR3 spans 17 amino acids. Germline V lookup: CDR1 LGHNA, CDR2 YSLEER. V lost 0 bases, J lost 6 bases, and 7 bases stayed unmatched. The CDR3 loop is CASSQEGASGGSNEQFF. The CDR3 region has the DNA TGCGCCAGCAGCCAAGAGGGTGCTAGCGGGGGGTCCAATGAGCAGTTCTTC.

The chain combines TRBV6-5 with TRBJ1-4, with D tentatively TRBD1 (5 bases). This CDR3 has 15 residues. Trimming stripped 2 bases from V and 5 bases from J, with 12 bases between. Looked up from germline, CDR1 is MNHEY and CDR2 is SVGAGI. CDR3 amino acids: CASSYLPGKNEKLFF. The CDR3 DNA follows: TGTGCCAGCAGTTACCTTCCAGGGAAGAATGAAAAACTGTTTTTT.

V and J are TRBV5-1 and TRBJ2-3; 7 nucleotides line up with TRBD2. The length of the CDR3 is 15 residues. CDR1 SGHRS and CDR2 YFSETQ come from the germline V gene. The trim removed 1 base at V and 7 bases at J, leaving 9 bases unmatched. The CDR3 region has the DNA TGCGCCAGCAGCTTGAGCGGGGCGGCGGGGAATACGCAGTATTTT. This gives the protein CASSLSGAAGNTQYF.

The chain couples TRBV15 to TRBJ2-1; 9 nucleotides line up with TRBD1. The junction had 5 bases not matched to a gene; V was cut back by 3 bases and J by 2 bases. There are 16 residues in the CDR3. Germline lookup yields CDR1 LNHNV and CDR2 YYDKDF (reference sequence). The CDR3 DNA reads as TGTGCCACCAGCAGGGTCAGACAGGGGGCCTACAATGAGCAGTTCTTC. It specifies CATSRVRQGAYNEQFF.

This rearrangement joins TRBV11-2 to TRBJ2-1; 11 bases fit TRBD1. The trim removed 6 bases at V and 6 bases at J, leaving 7 bases unmatched. The CDR3 has 15 amino acids. Per germline, CDR1 SGHAT and CDR2 FQNNGV. For the CDR3, the DNA is TGTGCCAGCAGATGGACAGGGGGCGCTTCCAATGAGCAGTTCTTC. This encodes CASRWTGGASNEQFF.

The V gene is TRBV19, the J gene TRBJ2-7, with TRBD1 matching over 12 bases. Germline-derived CDR1 and CDR2 are LNHDA and SQIVND (reference sequence). Unmatched junction bases numbered 5, after V lost 3 bases and J lost 5 bases. The CDR3 loop spans 15 amino acids. CDR3 amino acids: CASSMWGTGGDEQYF. The DNA for the CDR3 is TGTGCCAGTAGTATGTGGGGGACAGGGGGCGACGAGCAGTACTTC.

The chain recombines TRBV6-5 with TRBJ1-4; D may be TRBD1 (6 bases). Between the trimmed V and J ends, which lost 6 bases and 0 bases, there was a span of 8 bases. The length of the CDR3 is 14 residues. Per germline, CDR1 MNHEY and CDR2 SVGAGI. CDR3 region: CASRRTATNEKLFF. The CDR3 nucleotides are TGTGCCAGCAGACGGACAGCAACTAATGAAAAACTGTTTTTT.